This TCR beta chain was recovered during a study of CD8 T cells in ankylosing spondylitis. Study-wide results and caveats: Made up of 7 to 9 highly homologous variants, a TCR beta motif appeared characteristic of ankylosing spondylitis blood. With a CD8+ phenotype, disease-linked clones were relatively rare in peripheral blood. Within matched ankylosing spondylitis synovial fluid, disease-linked clones were reportedly significantly enriched.

This clonotype was observed a few times. What it recognizes is unknown. This CDR3 has 14 residues. Germline-derived CDR1 and CDR2 are DFQATT and SNEGSKA (reference sequence). The V segment lost 8 bases and the J segment 5 bases; nucleotides outside the gene matches: 8. Generation of TCR beta libraries employed quantitative 5'-RACE incorporating molecular barcodes. From the 5' RACE reads, TCRdb called clonotypes with MiXCR, one entry per CDR3 protein. This sample has 150,000 to 200,000 distinct CDR3 sequences, with approximately 12% found just once. The V call is TRBV20-1, the J call TRBJ2-2, with TRBD2 matching 10 bases. The sequenced material came from blood, either unsorted or a sorted T cell fraction (not recorded which). This TCR came from a female donor with ankylosing spondylitis or in good health (not recorded which). The CDR3 protein is CSITSGIGTGELFF. In DNA form, the CDR3 reads TGCAGTATTACTAGCGGGATAGGGACCGGGGAGCTGTTTTTT.